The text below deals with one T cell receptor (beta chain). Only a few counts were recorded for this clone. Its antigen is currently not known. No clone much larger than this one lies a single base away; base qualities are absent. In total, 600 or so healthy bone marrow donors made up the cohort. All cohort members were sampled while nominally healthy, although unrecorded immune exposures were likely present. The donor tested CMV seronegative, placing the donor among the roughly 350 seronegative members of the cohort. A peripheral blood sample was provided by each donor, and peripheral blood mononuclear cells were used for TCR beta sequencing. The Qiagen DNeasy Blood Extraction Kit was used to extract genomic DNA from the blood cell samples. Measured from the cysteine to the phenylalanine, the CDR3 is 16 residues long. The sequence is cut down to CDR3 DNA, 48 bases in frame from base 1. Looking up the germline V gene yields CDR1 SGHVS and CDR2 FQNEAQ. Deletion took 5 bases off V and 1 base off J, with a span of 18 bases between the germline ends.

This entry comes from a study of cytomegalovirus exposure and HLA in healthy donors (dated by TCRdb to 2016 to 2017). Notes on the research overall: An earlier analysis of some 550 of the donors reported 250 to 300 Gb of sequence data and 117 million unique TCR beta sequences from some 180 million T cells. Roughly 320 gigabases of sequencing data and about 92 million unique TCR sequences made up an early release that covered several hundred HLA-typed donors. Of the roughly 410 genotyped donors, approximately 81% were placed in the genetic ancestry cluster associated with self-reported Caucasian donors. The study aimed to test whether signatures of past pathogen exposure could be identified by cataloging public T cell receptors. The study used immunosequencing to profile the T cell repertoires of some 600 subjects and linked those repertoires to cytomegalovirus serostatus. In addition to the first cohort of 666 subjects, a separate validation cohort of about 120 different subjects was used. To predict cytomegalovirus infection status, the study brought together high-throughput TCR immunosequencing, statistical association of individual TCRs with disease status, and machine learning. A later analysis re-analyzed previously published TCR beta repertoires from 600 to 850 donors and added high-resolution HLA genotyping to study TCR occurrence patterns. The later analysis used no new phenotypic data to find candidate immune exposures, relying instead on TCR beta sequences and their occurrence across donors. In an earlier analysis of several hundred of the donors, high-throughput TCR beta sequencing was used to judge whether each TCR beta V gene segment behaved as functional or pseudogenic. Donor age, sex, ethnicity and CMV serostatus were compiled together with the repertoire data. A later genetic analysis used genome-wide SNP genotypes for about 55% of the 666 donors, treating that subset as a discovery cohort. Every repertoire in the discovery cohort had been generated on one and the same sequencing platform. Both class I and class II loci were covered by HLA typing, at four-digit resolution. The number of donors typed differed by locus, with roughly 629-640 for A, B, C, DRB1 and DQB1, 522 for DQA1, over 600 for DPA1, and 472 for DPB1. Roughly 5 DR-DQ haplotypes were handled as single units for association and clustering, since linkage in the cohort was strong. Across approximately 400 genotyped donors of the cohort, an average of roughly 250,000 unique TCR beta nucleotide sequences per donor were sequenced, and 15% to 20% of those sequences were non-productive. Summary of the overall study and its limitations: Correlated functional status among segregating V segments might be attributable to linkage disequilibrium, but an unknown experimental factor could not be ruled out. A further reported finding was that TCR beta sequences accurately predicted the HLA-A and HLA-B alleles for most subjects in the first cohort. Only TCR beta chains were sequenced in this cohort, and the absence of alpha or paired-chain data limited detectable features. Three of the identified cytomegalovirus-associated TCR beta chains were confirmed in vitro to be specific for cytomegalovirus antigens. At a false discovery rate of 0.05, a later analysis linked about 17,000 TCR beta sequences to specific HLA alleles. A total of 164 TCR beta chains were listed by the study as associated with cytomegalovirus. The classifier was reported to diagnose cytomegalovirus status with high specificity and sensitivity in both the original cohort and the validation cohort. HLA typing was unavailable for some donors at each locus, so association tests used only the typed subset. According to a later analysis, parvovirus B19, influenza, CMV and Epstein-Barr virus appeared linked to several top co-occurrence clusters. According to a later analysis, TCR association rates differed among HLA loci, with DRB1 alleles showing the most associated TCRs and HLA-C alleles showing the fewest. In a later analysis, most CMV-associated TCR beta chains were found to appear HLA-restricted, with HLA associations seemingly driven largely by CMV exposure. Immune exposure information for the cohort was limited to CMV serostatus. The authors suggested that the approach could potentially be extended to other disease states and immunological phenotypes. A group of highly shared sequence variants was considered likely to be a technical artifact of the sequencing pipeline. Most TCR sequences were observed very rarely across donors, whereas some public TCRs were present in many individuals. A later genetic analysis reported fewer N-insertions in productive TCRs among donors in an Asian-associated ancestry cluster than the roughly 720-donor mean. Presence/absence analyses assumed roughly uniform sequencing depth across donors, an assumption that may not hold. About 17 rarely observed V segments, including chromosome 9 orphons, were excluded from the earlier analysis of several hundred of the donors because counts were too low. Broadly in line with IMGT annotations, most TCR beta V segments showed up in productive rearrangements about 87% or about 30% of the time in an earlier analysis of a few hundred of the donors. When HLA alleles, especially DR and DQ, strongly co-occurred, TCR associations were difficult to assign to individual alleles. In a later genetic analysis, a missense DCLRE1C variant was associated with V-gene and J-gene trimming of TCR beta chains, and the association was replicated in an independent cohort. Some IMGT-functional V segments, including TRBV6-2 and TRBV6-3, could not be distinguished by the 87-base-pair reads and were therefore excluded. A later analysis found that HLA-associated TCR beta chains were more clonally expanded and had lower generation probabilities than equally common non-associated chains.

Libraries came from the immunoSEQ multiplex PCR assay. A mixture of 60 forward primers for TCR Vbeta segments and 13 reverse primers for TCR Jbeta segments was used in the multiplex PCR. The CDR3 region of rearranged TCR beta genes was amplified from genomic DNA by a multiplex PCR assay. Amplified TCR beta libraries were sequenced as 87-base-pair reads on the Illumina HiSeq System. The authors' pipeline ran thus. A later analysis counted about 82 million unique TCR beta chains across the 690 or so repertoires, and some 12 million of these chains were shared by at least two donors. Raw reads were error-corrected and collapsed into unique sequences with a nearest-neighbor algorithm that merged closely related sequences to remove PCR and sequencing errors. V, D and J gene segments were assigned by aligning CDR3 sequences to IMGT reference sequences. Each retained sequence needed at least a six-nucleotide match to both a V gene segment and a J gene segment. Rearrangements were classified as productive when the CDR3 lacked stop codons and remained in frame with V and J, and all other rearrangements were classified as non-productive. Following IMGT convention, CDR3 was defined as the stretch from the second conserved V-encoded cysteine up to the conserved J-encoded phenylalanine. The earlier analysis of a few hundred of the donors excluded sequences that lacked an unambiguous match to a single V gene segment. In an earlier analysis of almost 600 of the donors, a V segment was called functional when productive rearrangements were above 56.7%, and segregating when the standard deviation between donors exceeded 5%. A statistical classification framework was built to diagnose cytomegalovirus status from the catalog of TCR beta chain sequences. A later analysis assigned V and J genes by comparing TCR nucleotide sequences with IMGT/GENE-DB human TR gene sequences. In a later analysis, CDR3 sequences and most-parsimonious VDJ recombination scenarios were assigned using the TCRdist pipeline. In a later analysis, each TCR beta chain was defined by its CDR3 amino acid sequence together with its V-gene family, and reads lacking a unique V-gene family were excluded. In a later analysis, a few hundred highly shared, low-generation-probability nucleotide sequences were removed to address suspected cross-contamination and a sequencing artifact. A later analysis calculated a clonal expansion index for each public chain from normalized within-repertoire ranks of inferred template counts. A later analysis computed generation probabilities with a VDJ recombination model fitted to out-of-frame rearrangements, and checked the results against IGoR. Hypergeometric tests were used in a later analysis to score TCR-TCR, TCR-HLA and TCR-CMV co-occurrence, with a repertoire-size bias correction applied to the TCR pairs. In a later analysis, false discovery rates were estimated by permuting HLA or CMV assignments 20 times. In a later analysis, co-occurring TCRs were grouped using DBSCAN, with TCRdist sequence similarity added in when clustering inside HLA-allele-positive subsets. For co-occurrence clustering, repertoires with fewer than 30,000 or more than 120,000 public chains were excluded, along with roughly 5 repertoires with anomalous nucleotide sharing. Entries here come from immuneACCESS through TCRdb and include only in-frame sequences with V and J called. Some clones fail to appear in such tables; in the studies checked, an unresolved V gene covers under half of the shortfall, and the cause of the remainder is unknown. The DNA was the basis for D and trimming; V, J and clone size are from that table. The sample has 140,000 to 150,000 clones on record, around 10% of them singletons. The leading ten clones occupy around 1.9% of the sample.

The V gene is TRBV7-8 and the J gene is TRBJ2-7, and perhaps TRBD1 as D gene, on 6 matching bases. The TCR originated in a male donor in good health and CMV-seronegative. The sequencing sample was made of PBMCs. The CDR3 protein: CASSKETGTPSYEQYF. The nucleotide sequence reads TGTGCCAGCAGCAAAGAGACTGGGACACCATCCTACGAGCAGTACTTC.